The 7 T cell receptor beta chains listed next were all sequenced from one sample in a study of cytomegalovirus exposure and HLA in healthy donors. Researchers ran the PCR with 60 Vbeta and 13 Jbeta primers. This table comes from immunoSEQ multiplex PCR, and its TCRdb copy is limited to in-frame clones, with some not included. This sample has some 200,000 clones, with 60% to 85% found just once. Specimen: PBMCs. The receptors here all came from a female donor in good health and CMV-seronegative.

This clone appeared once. CDR3 protein: CASSSGSTTEAFF. Here the CDR3 DNA reads TGTGCCAGCAGTTCGGGGAGCACCACTGAAGCTTTCTTT. V and J are TRBV6-5 and TRBJ1-1, with no clear D. V was clipped by 4 bases and J by 4 bases, with 10 bases between them. Germline assignment: CDR1 MNHEY and CDR2 SVGAGI. The CDR3 totals 13 residues.

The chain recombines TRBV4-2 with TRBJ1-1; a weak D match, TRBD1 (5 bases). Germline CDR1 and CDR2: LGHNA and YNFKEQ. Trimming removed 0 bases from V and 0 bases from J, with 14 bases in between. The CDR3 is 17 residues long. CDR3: CASSQDETASMNTEAFF. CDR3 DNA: TGTGCCAGCAGCCAAGACGAGACAGCCTCTATGAACACTGAAGCTTTCTTT.

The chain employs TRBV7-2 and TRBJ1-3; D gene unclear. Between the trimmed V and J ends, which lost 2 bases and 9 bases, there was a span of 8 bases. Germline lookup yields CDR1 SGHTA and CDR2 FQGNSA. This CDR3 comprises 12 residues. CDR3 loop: CASSLPGVTIYF. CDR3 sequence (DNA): TGTGCCAGCAGCTTACCCGGGGTCACCATATATTTT.

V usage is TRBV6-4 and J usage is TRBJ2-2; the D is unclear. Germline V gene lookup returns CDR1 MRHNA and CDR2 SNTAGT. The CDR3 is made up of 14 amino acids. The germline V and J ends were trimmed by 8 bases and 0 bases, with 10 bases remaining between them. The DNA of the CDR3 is TGTGCCAGCGGGTCCACAGCGAACACCGGGGAGCTGTTTTTT. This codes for CASGSTANTGELFF.

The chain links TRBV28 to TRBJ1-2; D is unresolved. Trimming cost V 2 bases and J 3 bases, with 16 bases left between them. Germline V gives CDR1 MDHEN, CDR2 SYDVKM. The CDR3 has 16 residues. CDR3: CASSLTGYSADYGYTF. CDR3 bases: TGTGCCAGCAGTTTAACGGGGTATTCCGCTGACTATGGCTACACCTTC.

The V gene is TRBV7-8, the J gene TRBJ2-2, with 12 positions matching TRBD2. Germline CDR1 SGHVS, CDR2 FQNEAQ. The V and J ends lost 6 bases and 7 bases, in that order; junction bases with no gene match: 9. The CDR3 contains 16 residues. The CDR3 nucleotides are TGTGCCAGCAGGACTAGCGGGGGCGAGTTGGTCGGGGAGCTGTTTTTT. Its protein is CASRTSGGELVGELFF.

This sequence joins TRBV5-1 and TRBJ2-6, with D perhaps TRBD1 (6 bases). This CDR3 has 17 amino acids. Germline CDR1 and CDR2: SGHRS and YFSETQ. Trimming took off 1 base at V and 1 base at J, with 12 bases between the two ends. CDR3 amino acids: CASSLRSGVSGANVLTF. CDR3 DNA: TGCGCCAGCAGCTTGCGGTCAGGGGTTTCTGGGGCCAACGTCCTGACTTTC.